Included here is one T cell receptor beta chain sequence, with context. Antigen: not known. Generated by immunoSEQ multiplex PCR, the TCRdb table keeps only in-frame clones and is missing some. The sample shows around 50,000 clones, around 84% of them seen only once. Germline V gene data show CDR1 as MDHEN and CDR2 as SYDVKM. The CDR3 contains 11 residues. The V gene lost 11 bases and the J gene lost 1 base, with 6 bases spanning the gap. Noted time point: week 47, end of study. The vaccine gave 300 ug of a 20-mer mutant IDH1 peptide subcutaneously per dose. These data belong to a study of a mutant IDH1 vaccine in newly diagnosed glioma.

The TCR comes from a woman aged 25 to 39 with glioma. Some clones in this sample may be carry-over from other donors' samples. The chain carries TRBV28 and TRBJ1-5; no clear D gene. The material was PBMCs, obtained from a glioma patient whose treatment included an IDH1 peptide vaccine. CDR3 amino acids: CAVGSNQPQHF. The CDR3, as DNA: TGTGCCGTGGGGAGCAATCAGCCCCAGCATTTT.